The rows below give T cell receptor beta chains drawn from one sample of a study of T cells in Graves' hyperthyroidism and ophthalmopathy. TCRdb re-called the multiplex PCR reads with MiXCR, one entry per CDR3 protein. The table has about 540,000 distinct CDR3 sequences, roughly 50% seen once. Sequenced sample: peripheral blood or thyroid tissue (not recorded which). These receptor sequences come from a young woman with Graves' hyperthyroidism. CDR3s include the opening cysteine and the closing phenylalanine or tryptophan. The D gene is left open where the match is weak. Clone size is stated in some rows and not others, as once, few, many or a class when expanded.

v_call	clone_size	j_call	d_call	cdr3_aa	cdr3_nt
TRBV20-1	.	TRBJ1-3	TRBD1	CSALQGDGGNTIYF	TGCAGTGCTTTACAGGGGGATGGTGGAAACACCATATATTTT
TRBV2	few	TRBJ1-6	.	CASSEIGAVYNSPLHF	TGTGCCAGCAGTGAAATAGGGGCGGTTTATAATTCACCCCTCCACTTT
TRBV29-1	few	TRBJ2-7	.	CSVESFDSTYEQYF	TGCAGCGTTGAATCTTTTGACAGTACCTACGAGCAGTACTTC
TRBV20-1	.	TRBJ2-5	TRBD1	CSAGGQGASETQYF	TGCAGTGCTGGTGGACAGGGGGCATCGGAGACCCAGTACTTC
TRBV19	.	TRBJ1-1	TRBD1	CASRQTGITEAFF	TGTGCCAGCAGGCAGACAGGGATCACTGAAGCTTTCTTT
TRBV7-8	few	TRBJ2-7	.	CASSQDAQWYEQYF	TGTGCCAGCAGCCAAGATGCACAGTGGTACGAGCAGTACTTC
TRBV7-9	.	TRBJ2-5	.	CASSAVGGTQYF	TGTGCCAGCAGTGCGGTTGGGGGGACCCAGTACTTC
TRBV6-5	.	TRBJ2-2	.	CASSFRGLNTGELFF	TGTGCCAGCAGTTTTCGGGGTTTAAACACCGGGGAGCTGTTTTTT
TRBV12-3/TRBV12-4	.	TRBJ1-5	.	CAISEWASGYEHF	TGTGCCATCAGTGAGTGGGCTAGCGGTTACGAGCATTTT
TRBV10-3	.	TRBJ1-4	TRBD1	CAISESRGQGAREKLFF	TGTGCCATCAGTGAGTCGAGAGGACAGGGGGCTCGTGAAAAACTGTTTTTT